The clone carrying this TCR beta chain was detected ten times or more. The data belong to a study of early T cells in non-severe SARS-CoV-2 infection. At the level of the study: Chains were unpaired, as sequencing was done on bulk RNA from unsorted whole blood.

Trimming removed 3 bases from V and 7 bases from J, with 19 bases in between. The CDR3 runs 15 residues. Germline loops: CDR1 ENHRY, CDR2 SYGVKD. Via MiXCR, TCRdb re-called the 5' RACE reads, giving one row per CDR3 protein. The table lists just under 45,000 distinct CDR3 sequences, roughly 11% of them singletons. Material for sequencing was whole blood. The sequence came from an adult who was a healthcare worker with PCR-confirmed SARS-CoV-2 infection or an uninfected control (not recorded which). This chain uses TRBV10-3 with TRBJ2-7; TRBD2 might be the D (5 bases). DNA for the CDR3: TGTGCCATCAGTGATTTACGAGGAGTGACGGGGGAGCAGTACTTC. It translates to CAISDLRGVTGEQYF.